The entry below describes one T cell receptor beta chain. Its antigen is not known. The primer mix had 60 Vbeta and 13 Jbeta primers. Method: immunoSEQ multiplex PCR; TCRdb's copy keeps in-frame clones and lacks some. The data hold about 150,000 clones, with less than 85% observed a single time. This CDR3 spans 13 amino acids. V shed 6 bases and J shed 6 bases, with 16 bases lying between them. Per the germline V gene, CDR1 is SGHTS and CDR2 is YDEGEE. The data are from a study of cytomegalovirus exposure and HLA in healthy donors. For the study at large: In terms of ancestry, the Caucasian-associated cluster contained about four fifths of the roughly 400 genotyped donors.

Whole-study findings and limits: For most TCR beta V segments, an earlier analysis put the productive rate at about 87% or about 30% of the time. A likely sequencing artifact accounted for one observed cluster of highly shared sequence variants.

Sequences were obtained from PBMCs. The source of this sequence is an older woman in good health and CMV-seropositive. This chain links TRBV5-8 with TRBJ2-7, with D maybe TRBD2 (7 bases). CDR3 nucleotide sequence: TGTGCCAGCACCCTGGGGGGGGCGGTCGAGCAGTACTTC. This gives the protein CASTLGGAVEQYF.